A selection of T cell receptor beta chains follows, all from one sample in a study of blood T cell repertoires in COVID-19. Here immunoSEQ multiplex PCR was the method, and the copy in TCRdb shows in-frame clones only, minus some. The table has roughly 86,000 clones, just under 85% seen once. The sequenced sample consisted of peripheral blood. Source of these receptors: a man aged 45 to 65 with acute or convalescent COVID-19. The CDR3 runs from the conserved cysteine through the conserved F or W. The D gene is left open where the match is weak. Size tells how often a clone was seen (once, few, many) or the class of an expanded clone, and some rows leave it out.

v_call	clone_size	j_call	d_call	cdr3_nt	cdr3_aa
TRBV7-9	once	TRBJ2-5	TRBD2	TGTGCCAGCAGCTTAGAGCGGGGGGCGTACCAAGAGACCCAGTACTTC	CASSLERGAYQETQYF
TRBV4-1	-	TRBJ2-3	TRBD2	TGCGCCAGCAGCACCCTAGCGGGCCACACAGATACGCAGTATTTT	CASSTLAGHTDTQYF
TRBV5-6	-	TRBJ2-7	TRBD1	TGTGCCAGCAGCCCGACGGGGGGACAGGGGAGTCCCTACGAGCAGTACTTC	CASSPTGGQGSPYEQYF
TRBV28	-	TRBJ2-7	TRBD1	TGTGCCTGCAACGGGCCCACAGGGGGATCGCGCGAGCAGTACTTC	CACNGPTGGSREQYF
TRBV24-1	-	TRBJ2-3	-	TGTGCCACCAGTGATTTCCAGGACACCACAGATACGCAGTATTTT	CATSDFQDTTDTQYF
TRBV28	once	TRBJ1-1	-	TGTGCCAGCACCCCGGGAGGGAGGATGGCATCTGAAGCTTTCTTT	CASTPGGRMASEAFF
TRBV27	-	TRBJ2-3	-	TGTGCCAGCAGTGTACTAGCTCGAGCAGATACGCAGTATTTT	CASSVLARADTQYF
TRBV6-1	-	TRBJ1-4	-	TGTGCCAGCAGTGAACGGGGAGGCTCAACTAATGAAAAACTGTTTTTT	CASSERGGSTNEKLFF
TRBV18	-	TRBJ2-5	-	TGTGCCAGCTCACCAGGGACTGAAGAGACCCAGTACTTC	CASSPGTEETQYF
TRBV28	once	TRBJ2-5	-	TGTGCCAGCAGTTCGACGGAGGGATACCAAGAGACCCAGTACTTC	CASSSTEGYQETQYF
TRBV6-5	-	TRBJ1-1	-	TGTGCCAGCAGTACAGGAGAAGCTTTCTTT	CASSTGEAFF
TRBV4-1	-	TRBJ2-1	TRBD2	TGCGCCAGCAGCCAGCAACTAGCGGGGGGGAACAATGAGCAGTTCTTC	CASSQQLAGGNNEQFF
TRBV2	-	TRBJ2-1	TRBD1	TGTGCCAGCAGTGTTTCCGACAGGGGGGAAAATGAGCAGTTCTTC	CASSVSDRGENEQFF
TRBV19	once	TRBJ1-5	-	TGTGCCAGTAGTATGAGGGAGGTGGGACAGCCCCAGCATTTT	CASSMREVGQPQHF
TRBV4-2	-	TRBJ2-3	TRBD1	TGTGCCAGCAGCCAAGATCTCTCTGGGACAGGGGTCAGGGGAGATACGCAGTATTTT	CASSQDLSGTGVRGDTQYF
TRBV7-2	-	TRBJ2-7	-	TGTGCCAGCAGCTTAGAAAACTCGAGGGACGAGCAGTACTTC	CASSLENSRDEQYF
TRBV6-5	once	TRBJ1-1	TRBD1	TGTGCCAGCAGTTACGACGGACAGGGGAAAGCTTTCTTT	CASSYDGQGKAFF
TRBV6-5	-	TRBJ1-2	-	TGTGCCACCATGACCCAGCCCCAGGCGGGCTACACCTTC	CATMTQPQAGYTF
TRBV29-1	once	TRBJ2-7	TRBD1	TGCAGCGTTCTACTAGAGACAGGGGGCTACGAGCAGTACTTC	CSVLLETGGYEQYF
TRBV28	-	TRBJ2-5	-	TGTGCCAGCAGTTTCCCTAGCATGGAGACCCAGTACTTC	CASSFPSMETQYF
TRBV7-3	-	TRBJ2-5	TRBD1	TGTGCCAGCAGCTTAATTGGGACAGGGGGCCGAGAGACCCAGTACTTC	CASSLIGTGGRETQYF
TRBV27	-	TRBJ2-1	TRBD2	TGTGCCAGCAGTTTATTAGCCGGGAGGGCAACCAATGAGCAGTTCTTC	CASSLLAGRATNEQFF
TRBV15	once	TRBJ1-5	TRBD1	TGTGCCACCAGCAGGTCATCAGGGGGTAGCAATCAGCCCCAGCATTTT	CATSRSSGGSNQPQHF
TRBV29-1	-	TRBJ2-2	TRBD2	TGCAGCGTCGTAGCGGGAGGGAACACCGGGGAGCTGTTTTTT	CSVVAGGNTGELFF
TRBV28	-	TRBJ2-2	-	TGTGCCAGCAGTTCCCCGGGACATCCGCGAGCCGGGGAGCTGTTTTTT	CASSSPGHPRAGELFF
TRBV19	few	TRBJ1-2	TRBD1	TGTGCCAGTAGTGCACCCCCGGGACAGGGGTATGGCTACACCTTC	CASSAPPGQGYGYTF
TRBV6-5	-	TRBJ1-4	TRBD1	TGTGCCACCCGGGACAGACATAATGAAAAACTGTTTTTT	CATRDRHNEKLFF
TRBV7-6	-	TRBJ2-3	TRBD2	TGTGCCAGCAGCCCTAGCGGGGGGATCACAGATACGCAGTATTTT	CASSPSGGITDTQYF
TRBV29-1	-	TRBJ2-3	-	TGCAGCGTTGAGGCTAGCAGCACAGATACGCAGTATTTT	CSVEASSTDTQYF
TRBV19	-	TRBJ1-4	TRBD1	TGTGCCAGTAGCCCCGAAGGGACAGGGGGAGATGAAAAACTGTTTTTT	CASSPEGTGGDEKLFF
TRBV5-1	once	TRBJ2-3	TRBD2	TGCGCCAGCAGCTTGACCCCCGGGGTAGCGGGAGCTACCGATACGCAGTATTTT	CASSLTPGVAGATDTQYF
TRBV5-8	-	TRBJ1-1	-	TGTGCCAGCAGGCGGAACACTGAAGCTTTCTTT	CASRRNTEAFF
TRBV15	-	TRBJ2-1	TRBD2	TGTGCCACCAGCAGCTCTACTAGCGGGAGGGCAAATGAGCAGTTCTTC	CATSSSTSGRANEQFF
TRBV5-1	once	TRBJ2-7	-	TGCGCCAGCAGCACCGACCCGGGACAAGTTTACGAGCAGTACTTC	CASSTDPGQVYEQYF
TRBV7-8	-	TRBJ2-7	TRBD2	TGTGCCAGCAGCAAACTAGCGGGAGTAAACTACGAGCAGTACTTC	CASSKLAGVNYEQYF
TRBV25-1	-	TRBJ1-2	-	TGTGCCAGCAGTGAAACAGGAGCTGGCTATGGCTACACCTTC	CASSETGAGYGYTF
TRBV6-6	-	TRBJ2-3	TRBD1	TGTGCCAGCAGAACAGGGGGTAGCACAGATACGCAGTATTTT	CASRTGGSTDTQYF
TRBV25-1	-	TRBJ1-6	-	TGTGCCAGCAGTGAATCCGGGGACTCCCTCTCCTATAATTCACCCCTCCACTTT	CASSESGDSLSYNSPLHF
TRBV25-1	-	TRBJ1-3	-	TGTGCCAGCAGTGAATGGCAGAACGGAAACACCATATATTTT	CASSEWQNGNTIYF
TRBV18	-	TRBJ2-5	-	TGTGCCAGCTCAACCGGGTCCCAAGAGACCCAGTACTTC	CASSTGSQETQYF
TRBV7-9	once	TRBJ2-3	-	TGTGCCAGCAGCCGTACAGGGACAGATACGCAGTATTTT	CASSRTGTDTQYF
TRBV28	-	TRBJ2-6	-	TGTGCCAGCCGAGACAGCTCTGGGGCCAACGTCCTGACTTTC	CASRDSSGANVLTF
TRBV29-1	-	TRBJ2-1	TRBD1	TGCAGCGTTGAACGGGACAGGGGGCGGAATGAGCAGTTCTTC	CSVERDRGRNEQFF
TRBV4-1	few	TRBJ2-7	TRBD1	TGCGCCAGCAGCCTTACAGGGGGCTACGAGCAGTACTTC	CASSLTGGYEQYF
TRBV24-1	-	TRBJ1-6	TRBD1	TGTGCCACCAGTGACACCGGGACAGGGGATTCACCCCTCCACTTT	CATSDTGTGDSPLHF
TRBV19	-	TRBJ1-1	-	TGTGCCAGTAGGACAGAATCACGGAACACTGAAGCTTTCTTT	CASRTESRNTEAFF
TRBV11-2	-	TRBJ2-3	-	TGTGCCAGCAGCTCCCTTTGGGGGGACACAGATACGCAGTATTTT	CASSSLWGDTDTQYF
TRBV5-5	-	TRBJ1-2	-	TGTGCCAGCAGCTCACCAGGATTAGCTAACTATGGCTACACCTTC	CASSSPGLANYGYTF
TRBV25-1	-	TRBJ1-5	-	TGTGCCAGCAGTGGGGGGGAATATCAGCCCCAGCATTTT	CASSGGEYQPQHF
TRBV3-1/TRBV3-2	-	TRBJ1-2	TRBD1	TGTGCCAGCAGCCGGGGGGGGACAGGCCTAGGGTACACCTTC	CASSRGGTGLGYTF
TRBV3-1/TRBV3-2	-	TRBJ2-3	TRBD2	TGTGCCAGCAGCCCACCTAGCGGGGCAGATACGCAGTATTTT	CASSPPSGADTQYF
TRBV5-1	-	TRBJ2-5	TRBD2	TGCGCCAGCAGCTTACTAGCGGGGCAAGAGACCCAGTACTTC	CASSLLAGQETQYF
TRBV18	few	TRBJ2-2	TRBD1	TGTGCCAGCTCACCGCGGGGACAGGGCACCGGGGAGCTGTTTTTT	CASSPRGQGTGELFF
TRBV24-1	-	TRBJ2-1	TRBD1	TGTGCCACCGGGGACAGGTCTCATGGGAATGAGCAGTTCTTC	CATGDRSHGNEQFF
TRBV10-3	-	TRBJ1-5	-	TGTGCCATCAGTGAGGCAGGGGGCAATCAGCCCCAGCATTTT	CAISEAGGNQPQHF
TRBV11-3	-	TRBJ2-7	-	TGTGCCAGCAGCCCCACCCAGGGTGTGGTATACTTC	CASSPTQGVVYF
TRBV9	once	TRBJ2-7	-	TGTGCCAGCAGCGTAGGAGGGGGGGACCACTCCTACGAGCAGTACTTC	CASSVGGGDHSYEQYF
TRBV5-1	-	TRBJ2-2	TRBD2	TGCGCCAGCAGCTTTGGACTAGCGGGAGGGACCGGGGAGCTGTTTTTT	CASSFGLAGGTGELFF
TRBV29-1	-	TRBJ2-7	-	TGCAGCGGGGACTCCGCTGCTGGGCAGTACTTC	CSGDSAAGQYF
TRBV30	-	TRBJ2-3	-	TGTGCCTGGAGTGTTACTGCAGATACGCAGTATTTT	CAWSVTADTQYF